A single sample gave rise to the 3 T cell receptor beta chains below, sequenced in a study of T cell repertoires and leukemia-associated antigens. TCRdb re-called the 5' RACE reads through MiXCR, storing one row per CDR3 protein. The sample records roughly 13,000 distinct CDR3 sequences, roughly 40% being singletons. Antigens of these TCRs are unknown. The specimen was CD3+ T cells sorted from blood and cultured. These receptors came from a female donor in good health.

The V call is TRBV28, the J call TRBJ2-1; TRBD1 agrees at 10 bases. Germline CDR1 is MDHEN and CDR2 is SYDVKM. V gave up 6 bases and J gave up 4 bases; unmatched junction bases: 6. This CDR3 region has 15 residues. This CDR3 is CASRGDRGLYNEQFF. The CDR3, as DNA: TGTGCCAGCAGGGGGGACAGGGGTCTATACAATGAGCAGTTCTTC.

The chain couples TRBV5-5 to TRBJ1-2; TRBD1 agrees at 9 bases. V dropped 0 bases and J dropped 6; count of bases not matched to a gene: 6. There are 15 residues in the CDR3. Germline CDR1 is SGHKS and CDR2 is YYEKEE (reference sequence). The CDR3 loop reads CASSLDFGTGNGYTF. The CDR3 bases are TGTGCCAGCAGCTTGGACTTCGGGACAGGGAATGGCTACACCTTC.

The chain employs TRBV7-8 and TRBJ2-1, with D tentatively TRBD1 or TRBD2 (5 bases each). From germline, CDR1 is SGHVS and CDR2 FQNEAQ. CDR3 size: 18 residues. V was clipped by 1 base and J by 6 bases, with 22 bases between them. Written as DNA, the CDR3 is TGTGCCAGCAGCTTAGTTCTGGGCCAGGGAGAAGGCTTCAATGAGCAGTTCTTC. Its translation: CASSLVLGQGEGFNEQFF. The full variable domain, rest sourced from reference TRBV7-8 and TRBJ2-1, is GAGVSQSPRYKVAKRGQDVALRCDPISGHVSLFWYQQALGQGPEFLTYFQNEAQLDKSGLPSDRFFAERPEGSVSTLKIQRTQQEDSAVYLCASSLVLGQGEGFNEQFFGPGTRLTVL.